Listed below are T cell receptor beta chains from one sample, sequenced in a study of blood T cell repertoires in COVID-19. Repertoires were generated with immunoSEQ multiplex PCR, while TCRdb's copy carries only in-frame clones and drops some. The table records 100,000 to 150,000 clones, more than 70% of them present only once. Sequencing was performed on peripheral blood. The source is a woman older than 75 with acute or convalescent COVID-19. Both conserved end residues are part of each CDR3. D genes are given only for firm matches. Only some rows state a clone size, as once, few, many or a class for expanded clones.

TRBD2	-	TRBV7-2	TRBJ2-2	CASSRFMREYTGELFF	TGTGCCAGCAGCAGATTTATGCGGGAGTACACCGGGGAGCTGTTTTTT
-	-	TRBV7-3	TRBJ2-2	CASSLSSSGELFF	TGTGCCAGCAGCTTAAGTTCTTCCGGGGAGCTGTTTTTT
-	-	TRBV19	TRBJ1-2	CASSIIGSSANYGYTF	TGTGCCAGTAGTATTATAGGATCCAGCGCTAACTATGGCTACACCTTC
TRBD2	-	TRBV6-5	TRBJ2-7	CASSYLLAGAKEQYF	TGTGCCAGCAGTTACCTGCTAGCGGGAGCCAAAGAGCAGTACTTC
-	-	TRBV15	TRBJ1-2	CATSREGVSSRGYTF	TGTGCCACCAGCAGAGAAGGAGTTTCATCGCGTGGCTACACCTTC
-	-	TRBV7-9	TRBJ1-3	CASASVGNTIYF	TGTGCCAGCGCGAGTGTGGGAAACACCATATATTTT
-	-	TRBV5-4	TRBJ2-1	CASAHSQGVVNEQFF	TGTGCCAGCGCGCACTCCCAAGGGGTCGTCAATGAGCAGTTCTTC
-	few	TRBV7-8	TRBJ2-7	CASSHGRTGRVDEQYF	TGTGCCAGCAGCCACGGCCGGACAGGGAGGGTAGACGAGCAGTACTTC
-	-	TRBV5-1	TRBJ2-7	CASSVAPGGSYEQYF	TGCGCCAGCAGCGTCGCACCCGGAGGCTCCTACGAGCAGTACTTC
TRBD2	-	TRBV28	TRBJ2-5	CASSLLGRVGETQYF	TGTGCCAGCAGTTTACTCGGGAGGGTAGGAGAGACCCAGTACTTC
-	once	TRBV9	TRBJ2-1	CASSARLHNEQFF	TGTGCCAGCAGCGCCAGACTGCACAATGAGCAGTTCTTC
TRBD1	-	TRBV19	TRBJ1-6	CASSSGQRSYNSPLHF	TGTGCCAGTAGTTCGGGACAGCGCTCCTATAATTCACCCCTCCACTTT
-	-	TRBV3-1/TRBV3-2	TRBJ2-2	CASSQVLAKPSLGGTSNTGELFF	TGTGCCAGCAGCCAAGTTTTGGCCAAACCCTCCTTAGGAGGGACTTCAAACACCGGGGAGCTGTTTTTT
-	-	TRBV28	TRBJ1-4	CASSSWPRRVEKLFF	TGTGCCAGCAGTTCTTGGCCCCGCCGGGTAGAAAAACTGTTTTTT
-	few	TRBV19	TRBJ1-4	CARAQGRGSREKLFF	TGTGCCCGCGCACAAGGTAGGGGGTCGCGTGAAAAACTGTTTTTT
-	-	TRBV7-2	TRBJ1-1	CASSVTTNTEAFF	TGTGCCAGCAGCGTGACAACGAACACTGAAGCTTTCTTT
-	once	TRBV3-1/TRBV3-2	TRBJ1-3	CASSQARSGNTIYF	TGTGCCAGCAGCCAAGCTCGGAGTGGAAACACCATATATTTT
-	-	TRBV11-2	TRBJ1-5	CASSLTWDNNQPQHF	TGTGCCAGCAGCCTAACTTGGGACAACAATCAGCCCCAGCATTTT
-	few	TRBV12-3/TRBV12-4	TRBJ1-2	CASSFGARGYTF	TGTGCCAGCAGTTTTGGGGCAAGAGGCTACACCTTC
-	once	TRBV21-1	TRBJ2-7	CASRPTVPYEQYF	TGTGCCAGCCGCCCTACAGTTCCCTACGAGCAGTACTTC
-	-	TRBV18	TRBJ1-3	CASSPMQGLSSGNTIYF	TGTGCCAGCTCACCAATGCAGGGATTAAGCTCTGGAAACACCATATATTTT
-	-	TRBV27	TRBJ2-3	CASSLLATSTDTQYF	TGTGCCAGCAGTTTACTAGCGACTAGCACAGATACGCAGTATTTT
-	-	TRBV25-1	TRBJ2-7	CASKPTDTSYEQYF	TGTGCCAGCAAACCGACGGACACATCCTACGAGCAGTACTTC
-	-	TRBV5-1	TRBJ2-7	CASSFQGNYEQYF	TGCGCCAGCAGCTTCCAGGGGAACTACGAGCAGTACTTC
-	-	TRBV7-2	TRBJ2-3	CASSSRSAGGESQYF	TGTGCCAGCAGCTCGCGGTCAGCGGGTGGGGAATCGCAGTATTTT
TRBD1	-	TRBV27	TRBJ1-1	CASSLTGATEAFF	TGTGCCAGCAGCTTAACAGGGGCCACTGAAGCTTTCTTT
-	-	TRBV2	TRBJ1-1	CASQKFNTEAFF	TGTGCCAGCCAGAAATTTAACACTGAAGCTTTCTTT
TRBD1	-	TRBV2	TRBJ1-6	CASSGTGGSPLHF	TGTGCCAGCTCCGGGACAGGGGGTTCACCCCTCCACTTT
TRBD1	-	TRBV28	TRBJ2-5	CASNRRQGKAETQYF	TGTGCCAGCAACCGAAGACAGGGGAAGGCGGAGACCCAGTACTTC
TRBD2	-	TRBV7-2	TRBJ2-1	CASSLTYSSGEAEQFF	TGTGCCAGCAGCTTAACCTATTCTAGCGGGGAGGCAGAGCAGTTCTTC
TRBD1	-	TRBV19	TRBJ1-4	CASSRGQLRTYEKLFF	TGTGCCAGTTCGAGGGGACAGCTAAGGACATATGAAAAACTGTTTTTT
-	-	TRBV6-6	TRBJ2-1	CASNPGWGHNEQFF	TGTGCCAGCAACCCTGGATGGGGGCACAATGAGCAGTTCTTC
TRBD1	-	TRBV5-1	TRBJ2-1	CASSPNVTPGQGVTEQFF	TGCGCCAGCAGCCCTAACGTCACCCCGGGACAGGGGGTCACTGAGCAGTTCTTC
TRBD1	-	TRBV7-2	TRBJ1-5	CASSFWDSEPWNQPQHF	TGTGCCAGCAGCTTCTGGGACAGCGAACCTTGGAATCAGCCCCAGCATTTT
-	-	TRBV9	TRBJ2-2	CASSVQSASNTGELFF	TGTGCCAGCAGCGTACAGTCTGCCTCTAACACCGGGGAGCTGTTTTTT
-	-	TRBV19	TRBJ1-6	CASSLDIRSPLHF	TGTGCCAGTAGTTTGGACATTCGGTCACCCCTCCACTTT
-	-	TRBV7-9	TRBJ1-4	CASSLGELEKLFF	TGTGCCAGCAGCTTAGGAGAACTTGAAAAACTGTTTTTT
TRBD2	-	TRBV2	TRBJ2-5	CASGTSLLQTQYF	TGTGCCAGCGGGACTAGCCTCCTTCAGACCCAGTACTTC
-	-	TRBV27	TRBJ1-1	CASSLIDVNTEAFF	TGTGCCAGCAGCCTAATTGATGTGAACACTGAAGCTTTCTTT
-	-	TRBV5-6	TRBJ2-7	CASTTTRGAAYEQYF	TGTGCCAGCACTACTACCCGGGGGGCTGCCTACGAGCAGTACTTC
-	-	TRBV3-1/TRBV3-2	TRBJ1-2	CASSQGTHPGGYGYTF	TGTGCCAGCAGCCAAGGTACTCACCCCGGCGGCTATGGCTACACCTTC
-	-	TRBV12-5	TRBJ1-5	CASGLVGQPQHF	TGTGCTAGTGGTTTGGTCGGTCAGCCCCAGCATTTT
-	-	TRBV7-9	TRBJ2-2	CASSLGSPWALFF	TGTGCCAGCAGCTTAGGTTCCCCTTGGGCGCTGTTTTTT
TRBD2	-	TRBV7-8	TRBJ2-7	CASSLGLAGTLSYEQYF	TGTGCCAGCAGCTTGGGACTAGCGGGGACCCTTTCCTACGAGCAGTACTTC
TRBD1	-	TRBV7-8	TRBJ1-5	CASSPTGGRQPQHF	TGTGCCAGCAGCCCGACAGGGGGCAGGCAGCCCCAGCATTTT
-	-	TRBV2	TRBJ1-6	CASTRGNSPLHF	TGTGCCAGCACCAGGGGTAATTCACCCCTCCACTTT
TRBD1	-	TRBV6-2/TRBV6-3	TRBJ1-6	CASSEPRTGKKSVLHF	TGTGCCAGCAGCGAACCGCGGACAGGAAAGAAGTCAGTCCTCCACTTT
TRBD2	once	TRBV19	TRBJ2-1	CASIDGGGAPNEQFF	TGTGCCAGTATTGATGGCGGGGGGGCCCCCAATGAGCAGTTCTTC
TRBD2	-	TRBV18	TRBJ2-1	CASSPPGTSGSNEQFF	TGTGCCAGCTCACCTCCCGGGACTAGCGGGAGCAATGAGCAGTTCTTC
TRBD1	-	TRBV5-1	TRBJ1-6	CASSWRDRGNSPLHF	TGCGCCAGCAGCTGGCGGGACAGGGGCAATTCACCCCTCCACTTT
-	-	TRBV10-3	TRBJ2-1	CAISEAPGGHYNEQFF	TGTGCCATCAGTGAGGCCCCAGGGGGGCACTACAATGAGCAGTTCTTC
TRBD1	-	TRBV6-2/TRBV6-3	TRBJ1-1	CASSYDRGNTEAFF	TGTGCCAGCAGTTATGACAGGGGGAACACTGAAGCTTTCTTT
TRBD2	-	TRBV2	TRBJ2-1	CASRGLAGAAGSYNEQFF	TGTGCCAGCAGAGGACTAGCGGGGGCTGCTGGGTCCTACAATGAGCAGTTCTTC
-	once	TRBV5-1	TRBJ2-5	CASSYRKEETQYF	TGCGCCAGCAGCTACAGAAAAGAAGAGACCCAGTACTTC
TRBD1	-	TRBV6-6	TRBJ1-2	CASSYSAGQGLGYTF	TGTGCCAGCAGTTACTCGGCGGGACAGGGTCTTGGCTACACCTTC
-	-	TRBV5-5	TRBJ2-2	CASSLGRGPGELFF	TGTGCCAGCAGCTTGGGCAGGGGCCCCGGGGAGCTGTTTTTT
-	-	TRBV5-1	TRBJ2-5	CARRRLTGPQETQYF	TGCGCCAGAAGACGTCTTACAGGGCCCCAAGAGACCCAGTACTTC
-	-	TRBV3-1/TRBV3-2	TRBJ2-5	CASSTRTAKKQETQYF	TGTGCCAGCAGCACGCGGACTGCCAAGAAGCAAGAGACCCAGTACTTC